This T cell receptor (beta chain) was sequenced in a study of shared clonotypes between healthy human individuals. General study points: Incomplete sequencing of sorted subsets was indicated by rarefaction despite large depth. Among the subsets, naive ones generally showed larger estimated richness than memory ones. Generation probability values for non-shared clonotypes were lower than those for clonotypes shared by all four donors.

Trimming left V 9 bases short and J 3 bases short, with 14 bases between. CDR3 length equals 14 residues. Per germline, CDR1 MDHEN and CDR2 SYDVKM. In the CD4+ fraction, cells were divided into CD45RA+ naive and CD45RA-negative memory subsets. The table came from immunoSEQ multiplex PCR; TCRdb's copy has only in-frame clones and leaves some out. Here the sample spans around 350,000 clones, more than 60% being singletons. This clone was detected only a few times. Its antigen is not known. The sample was memory CD4+ T cells sorted from blood. The subset here: CD45RA-negative fraction. V usage is TRBV28 and J usage is TRBJ1-4, with TRBD1 as a possible D gene (5 bases). This clonotype was obtained from a man in his thirties or forties in good health. This CDR3 is CASALGAPNEKLFF. DNA of the CDR3: TGTGCCAGTGCACTCGGGGCGCCTAATGAAAAACTGTTTTTT.